The present TCR beta chain was sequenced within a study of PD-1 blockade in classical Hodgkin lymphoma. In the study overall: Every 2 weeks, patients got 3 mg/kg intravenous nivolumab.

Exposure to brentuximab vedotin varied, and each patient had relapsed following autologous stem cell transplantation. The assay was immunoSEQ multiplex PCR, and TCRdb's table has in-frame clones only and misses some. The data contain approximately 160,000 clones, around four fifths of them seen just once; the ten biggest clones take up over 7.5%. Germline V lookup: CDR1 SEHNR, CDR2 FQNEAQ (reference sequence). V lost 1 base and J 6 bases, leaving 21 bases between the germline ends. The CDR3 totals 17 residues. Material: peripheral blood mononuclear cells (PBMCs), obtained before the second cycle of nivolumab. This chain links TRBV7-9 with TRBJ1-1; weak D call: TRBD1 (6 bases). This sequence originates from a human donor with classical Hodgkin lymphoma. The CDR3 reads CASSLGAWGGAMPEAFF. In nucleotides, the CDR3 is TGTGCCAGCAGCTTAGGAGCGTGGGGGGGCGCGATGCCTGAAGCTTTCTTT. Filled out from reference TRBV7-9 and TRBJ1-1, the complete variable domain reads DTGVSQNPRHKITKRGQNVTFRCDPISEHNRLYWYRQTLGQGPEFLTYFQNEAQLEKSRLLSDRFSAERPKGSFSTLEIQRTEQGDSAMYLCASSLGAWGGAMPEAFFGQGTRLTVV.